This T cell receptor beta chain was found in a study of blood T cells in healthy people across ages. Points from the study as a whole: Compared with aged donors, long-lived donors showed fewer expanded clones, suggesting selection. Older age coincided with a roughly linear decline in TCR beta diversity per million T cells. Observed TCR beta diversity showed a strong correlation with the percentage of naive T cells as measured by flow cytometry.

Remarks on this clonotype: Its antigen is not known.

This CDR3 region has 14 residues. With a J-beta primer mix and a sample-barcoded 5' primer, a second PCR ran about 6 to 11 cycles. MiXCR was run by TCRdb on the 5' RACE reads, yielding one entry per CDR3 protein. The sample records hundreds of thousands of distinct CDR3 sequences, 24% being singletons. The data also belong to a second study, concerning T cells of mothers and their children. That investigation notes: For each mother, over 9.5 million TCR beta CDR3 reads were obtained, and for each child, some 3.1 million.

This chain uses TRBV1 with TRBJ2-6. TRBV1 constitutes a pseudogene. The sequence was collected from a boy younger than 18 in good health. The sequencing sample was made of blood. CDR3 DNA sequence: TGCACCAGCAGCCAAGGAGCTGGGGCCAACGTCCTGACTTTC. Its translation is CTSSQGAGANVLTF.